Detailed here is one T cell receptor (beta chain). Profiling relied on immunoSEQ multiplex PCR, and the TCRdb table lists in-frame clones only, not all of them. The table shows roughly 99,000 clones, with more than 75% occurring only once. The data were taken from a study of control samples from healthy donors and cancer patients. V shed 3 bases and J 0 bases; nucleotides not matched to a gene: 7. The CDR3 runs to 17 residues. Germline V gene data show CDR1 as MNHNS and CDR2 as SASEGT. The source material was blood. The receptor was isolated from a man in his sixties in good health. The rearrangement uses TRBV6-1 and TRBJ2-3; 9 bases agree with TRBD2. The CDR3 DNA follows: TGTGCCAGCAGTGAGAGGGTAGCGGGGGTTAGCACAGATACGCAGTATTTT. Protein sequence: CASSERVAGVSTDTQYF.